This section outlines one T cell receptor (beta chain) sequence together with its context. Noted time point: sample taken at primary tumor resection. The input material, whole RNA from tumor, nontumor lung or frozen PBMC, was sequenced unsorted. The cohort: around 77 early-stage, untreated non-small cell lung cancer patients. The sample comes from a study of spatial heterogeneity in lung cancer. Overall study: The library had UMIs, and each TCR and UMI pair averaged more than ten raw reads.

The CDR3 is made up of 11 amino acids. The ends were cut back, 7 bases at V and 7 bases at J, with 10 bases in the middle. Germline V gives CDR1 MNHEY, CDR2 SMNVEV (reference sequence). Each CDR3 protein is one row after TCRdb ran MiXCR on the 5' RACE reads. The sample includes 60,000 to 80,000 distinct CDR3 sequences, roughly 15% seen only once; the top ten take roughly 6.7%. This chain connects TRBV27 to TRBJ1-1; D is perhaps TRBD1 (5 bases). Specimen: PBMCs, collected at surgery. The sequence was collected from a male donor with early-stage non-small cell lung cancer. In DNA form, the CDR3 reads TGTGCCAGCACGGGGGGTAATGAAGCTTTCTTT. Its translation: CASTGGNEAFF.